The rows below give T cell receptor beta chains drawn from one sample of a study of blood T cell repertoires in COVID-19. The protocol was immunoSEQ multiplex PCR, while the TCRdb copy is restricted to in-frame clones and leaves out a portion. The sample has 120,000 or so clones, about four fifths seen once; the top ten hold under 15%. The sample consisted of peripheral blood. Every receptor here comes from a woman aged 25 to 39 who had recovered from COVID-19. Both conserved end residues are part of each CDR3. D genes are given only for firm matches. Where a row states a size, it is once, few, many or the class of an expanded clone; other rows omit it.

J gene	clone size	V gene	D gene	CDR3 DNA	CDR3 protein
TRBJ2-3	-	TRBV3-1/TRBV3-2	-	TGTGCCAGCAGCCAAGTCGTGAAACGGGATACGCAGTATTTT	CASSQVVKRDTQYF
TRBJ1-2	few	TRBV11-2	-	TGTGCCAGCAGCTTAGATTTAGAACGGAACTATGGCTACACCTTC	CASSLDLERNYGYTF
TRBJ2-1	-	TRBV9	TRBD2	TGTGCCAGCAGCGTAACGACTAGCGGTCCCAACAATGAGCAGTTCTTC	CASSVTTSGPNNEQFF
TRBJ1-2	-	TRBV6-5	TRBD1	TGTGCCAGTACAGACAGGGCTTTTATCTATGGCTACACCTTC	CASTDRAFIYGYTF
TRBJ2-2	-	TRBV29-1	TRBD2	TGCAGCTATAGGGGACGGCTAGCGGGAAGTGGGAAGTGGGAGCTGTTTTTT	CSYRGRLAGSGKWELFF
TRBJ1-2	once	TRBV5-1	-	TGCGCCAGCAGCCCGACGTCGGGGGGGGTCTTAGGCTACACCTTC	CASSPTSGGVLGYTF
TRBJ2-2	once	TRBV6-1	TRBD2	TGTGCCAGCAGTGAGGGGGCTAGCGGGATCTACACCGGGGAGCTGTTTTTT	CASSEGASGIYTGELFF
TRBJ1-2	once	TRBV7-2	TRBD1	TGTGCCAGCAGCTTACCCGGGACAGTTTATGGCTACACCTTC	CASSLPGTVYGYTF
TRBJ1-1	-	TRBV10-3	TRBD1	TGTGCCATCAGCGACCCAGGGACAGCAAACACTGAAGCTTTCTTT	CAISDPGTANTEAFF
TRBJ1-1	-	TRBV10-2	-	TGCGCCAGCAGTGAGTCTAGGAGCACGAACACTGAAGCTTTCTTT	CASSESRSTNTEAFF
TRBJ2-2	-	TRBV5-6	TRBD1	TGTGCCAGCAGCTTGGAGGACAGGCCGACCGGGGAGCTGTTTTTT	CASSLEDRPTGELFF
TRBJ2-5	-	TRBV5-1	-	TGCGCCAGCAGCTTGTTACAGGGACAAGAGACCCAGTACTTC	CASSLLQGQETQYF
TRBJ2-7	-	TRBV5-4	-	TGTGCCAGCAGTGCTGGACAGAGGGGCTACGAGCAGTACTTC	CASSAGQRGYEQYF
TRBJ1-5	-	TRBV6-5	-	TGTGCCAGTGCCCGACAAGGGGGTTATCAGCCCCAGCATTTT	CASARQGGYQPQHF
TRBJ1-1	-	TRBV27	-	TGTGCCAGCAGCCCCACTATGAACACTGAAGCTTTCTTT	CASSPTMNTEAFF
TRBJ1-1	-	TRBV5-4	TRBD1	TGTGCCAGCAGCTTGCCCGGGACAGGTAGGAATACTGAAGCTTTCTTT	CASSLPGTGRNTEAFF
TRBJ1-6	few	TRBV5-1	-	TGCGCCAGCAGCTTGGGGGAGACGGGAAGCTCCTATAATTCACCCCTCCACTTT	CASSLGETGSSYNSPLHF
TRBJ1-5	-	TRBV6-5	-	TGTGCCAGCAGGCGGGGACGGGGCCAGCCCCAGCATTTT	CASRRGRGQPQHF
TRBJ1-4	-	TRBV6-5	TRBD1	TGTGCCAGCAGGGAGCTCGGGACAGGGGGTGAAAAACTGTTTTTT	CASRELGTGGEKLFF
TRBJ2-7	-	TRBV15	-	TGTGCCACCAGCAGCGTACCACAGGTTCCCTACGAGCAGTACTTC	CATSSVPQVPYEQYF
TRBJ1-5	-	TRBV5-1	-	TGCGCCAGCAGCCGCGGGGACGGCAATCAGCCCCAGCATTTT	CASSRGDGNQPQHF
TRBJ1-6	-	TRBV19	TRBD1	TGTGCCAGCCGACAGGGGGTGTCACCCCTCCACTTT	CASRQGVSPLHF
TRBJ2-7	-	TRBV4-1	TRBD1	TGCGCCAGCAGCCAAGATCGAGGGACAGGGGTCCCCTACGAGCAGTACTTC	CASSQDRGTGVPYEQYF
TRBJ2-7	few	TRBV19	TRBD2	TGTGCCAGTAGTCGGGCCCTAGCGGGAGACGAGCAGTACTTC	CASSRALAGDEQYF
TRBJ1-1	-	TRBV12-3/TRBV12-4	-	TGTGCCAGCAGTTTTTACGGGGACACTGAAGCTTTCTTT	CASSFYGDTEAFF
TRBJ2-3	few	TRBV5-5	TRBD1	TGTGCCAGCAGCCAAGGACAGGGCACAGATACGCAGTATTTT	CASSQGQGTDTQYF
TRBJ2-5	-	TRBV4-1	TRBD1	TGCGCCAGCAGCCAGTTGACAGGGGGCCAAGAGACCCAGTACTTC	CASSQLTGGQETQYF
TRBJ2-7	-	TRBV7-2	TRBD1	TGTGCCAGCAGCTCCCGGGACAGGGGAGCCTACGAGCAGTACTTC	CASSSRDRGAYEQYF
TRBJ1-2	-	TRBV5-1	-	TGCGCCAGCAGCTTGGTGTCGGCTCAGTCGGGGTATGGCTACACCTTC	CASSLVSAQSGYGYTF
TRBJ1-5	-	TRBV6-5	TRBD1	TGTGCCAGCAGTTCTCCAGGGGGCCCCCAGCATTTT	CASSSPGGPQHF
TRBJ2-5	-	TRBV9	TRBD2	TGTGCCAGCAGCCTTATGCCCAGCGGGAGCGGGGAGACCCAGTACTTC	CASSLMPSGSGETQYF
TRBJ1-2	-	TRBV5-4	TRBD1	TGTGCCAGCAGCTCACAGGGGGGTGGGTATGGCTACACCTTC	CASSSQGGGYGYTF
TRBJ1-1	-	TRBV19	-	TGTGCCAGTAGTATAGTGACAGGAAAAGCTTTCTTT	CASSIVTGKAFF
TRBJ1-5	-	TRBV6-5	-	TGTGCCAGCAGTACGACAGCCTACCGGGATCAGCCCCAGCATTTT	CASSTTAYRDQPQHF
TRBJ2-2	-	TRBV6-1	TRBD1	TGTGCCAGCAGTAAAGGGTGGGACAGACGTAGGACCGGGGAGCTGTTTTTT	CASSKGWDRRRTGELFF
TRBJ1-5	-	TRBV5-4	-	TGTGCCAGCAGCCGGTGGGGGGTTAGCAATCAGCCCCAGCATTTT	CASSRWGVSNQPQHF
TRBJ1-2	-	TRBV5-4	-	TGTGCCAGCAGCGATGGAGAAAGGAGTGCGAACTATGGCTACACCTTC	CASSDGERSANYGYTF
TRBJ2-1	few	TRBV5-4	-	TGTGCCAGCACCTTTTCGACAGGTAACAATGAGCAGTTCTTC	CASTFSTGNNEQFF
TRBJ2-5	-	TRBV18	TRBD1	TGTGCCAGCTCACTCCAGGGGGAAGAGACCCAGTACTTC	CASSLQGEETQYF
TRBJ2-1	-	TRBV5-1	TRBD2	TGCGCCAGCAGCTCGACACTAGCGGGAGGTAGCTACAATGAGCAGTTCTTC	CASSSTLAGGSYNEQFF
TRBJ2-7	-	TRBV13	-	TGTGCCAGCGGGCCTAGGGGGGGACAGGCATCCTACGAGCAGTACTTC	CASGPRGGQASYEQYF
TRBJ1-1	-	TRBV27	-	TGTGCCAGCAGTTTTGCAGGTTTGAACACTGAAGCTTTCTTT	CASSFAGLNTEAFF
TRBJ1-4	-	TRBV6-5	TRBD1	TGTGCCAGCTGGCGACAGGGAGTGGGTGAAAAACTGTTTTTT	CASWRQGVGEKLFF
TRBJ1-1	-	TRBV29-1	-	TGCAGCGGGGTTGGCGCAGTCAGAGGCACTGAAGCTTTCTTT	CSGVGAVRGTEAFF
TRBJ2-1	-	TRBV24-1	TRBD1	TGTGCCACCAGTGATTCCGGACAGGGATACAATGAGCAGTTCTTC	CATSDSGQGYNEQFF
TRBJ1-2	-	TRBV29-1	TRBD1	TGCAGCGTGGTGGGACAGGGTGTGGGTAGCTATAACTATGGCTACACCTTC	CSVVGQGVGSYNYGYTF
TRBJ1-2	-	TRBV6-5	-	TGTGCCAGCAGCCTACTCGGGTCCCTAGACTATGGCTACACCTTC	CASSLLGSLDYGYTF
TRBJ2-7	-	TRBV6-6	TRBD1	TGTGCCAGCAGTTACCTGGGGACAGTAGTATCCTACGAGCAGTACTTC	CASSYLGTVVSYEQYF
TRBJ2-3	-	TRBV29-1	TRBD2	TGCAGCGCCGATAGCGGGGGGGCGGGGAATACGCAGTATTTT	CSADSGGAGNTQYF
TRBJ1-2	-	TRBV5-1	TRBD1	TGCGCCAGCAGCTTGGGAACAGGGGCACCTGGCTATGGCTACACCTTC	CASSLGTGAPGYGYTF
TRBJ1-3	-	TRBV14	-	TGTGCCAGCAGCCAACAGCGGGTATATTTT	CASSQQRVYF
TRBJ1-6	-	TRBV6-6	-	TGTGCCAGCAGTCGCTATAGAAGTGGGCAGGGGTACAATTCACCCCTCCACTTT	CASSRYRSGQGYNSPLHF